The rows below give T cell receptor beta chains drawn from one sample of a study of cytomegalovirus exposure and HLA in healthy donors. Generated by immunoSEQ multiplex PCR, the TCRdb table keeps only in-frame clones and is missing some. The sample has over 60,000 clones, approximately 70% seen once; the top ten hold roughly 15%. Input material: PBMCs. The receptors originated from a male donor in good health and CMV-seropositive. The CDR3 runs from the conserved cysteine through the conserved F or W. A D gene is named only where the DNA matches it firmly. Clone size is given for some rows only: seen once, a few or many times, or a class if the clone is expanded.

TRBJ1-6	TRBV4-3	.	.	CASSQDNSGINSPLHF	TGCGCCAGCAGCCAAGATAACAGCGGAATTAATTCACCCCTCCACTTT
TRBJ1-5	TRBV12-5	.	TRBD1	CASGRQGALGQPQHF	TGTGCTAGTGGTCGACAGGGGGCTTTGGGTCAGCCCCAGCATTTT
TRBJ1-1	TRBV11-2	once	.	CASSLVIPNTEAFF	TGTGCCAGCAGCTTAGTTATCCCGAACACTGAAGCTTTCTTT
TRBJ2-1	TRBV21-1	.	.	CASSKYWPGGDEQFF	TGTGCCAGCAGCAAATACTGGCCGGGGGGGGATGAGCAGTTCTTC
TRBJ2-5	TRBV19	.	TRBD2	CASSRLAGGFGETQYF	TGTGCCAGTAGTCGACTAGCGGGGGGGTTCGGGGAGACCCAGTACTTC
TRBJ2-7	TRBV7-9	.	TRBD1	CASSRQGAYEQYF	TGTGCCAGCAGCCGGCAGGGGGCCTACGAGCAGTACTTC
TRBJ2-1	TRBV7-9	.	.	CASSLARVAVNEQFF	TGTGCCAGCAGCTTAGCGCGGGTAGCCGTTAATGAGCAGTTCTTC
TRBJ1-2	TRBV4-1	.	TRBD1	CASSQLVGQGGNYGYTF	TGCGCCAGCAGCCAACTTGTGGGACAGGGGGGTAACTATGGCTACACCTTC
TRBJ2-1	TRBV30	.	TRBD2	CAAKSSGYNEQFF	TGTGCCGCCAAGTCTAGCGGATACAATGAGCAGTTCTTC
TRBJ1-3	TRBV19	.	.	CASRITPDTIYF	TGTGCCAGTAGGATTACCCCGGACACCATATATTTT
TRBJ2-3	TRBV9	few	TRBD2	CASSDGGALTDTQYF	TGTGCCAGCAGCGACGGGGGGGCGTTAACAGATACGCAGTATTTT
TRBJ1-2	TRBV28	.	TRBD1	CASSIQGISGYTF	TGTGCCAGCAGTATACAGGGGATAAGTGGCTACACCTTC
TRBJ1-2	TRBV19	few	.	CASRSEAQIYGYTF	TGTGCCAGTAGATCCGAGGCACAAATCTATGGCTACACCTTC
TRBJ1-5	TRBV11-2	.	.	CASRATGIHQPQHF	TGTGCCAGCAGAGCTACAGGAATCCATCAGCCCCAGCATTTT
TRBJ2-7	TRBV5-4	once	.	CASSAAGTLAYEQYF	TGTGCCAGCAGCGCAGCCGGTACTCTAGCCTACGAGCAGTACTTC
TRBJ1-1	TRBV7-9	.	.	CASSFGGGNTEAFF	TGTGCCAGCAGCTTCGGGGGAGGGAACACTGAAGCTTTCTTT
TRBJ2-7	TRBV7-9	.	.	CASSSYGGGDRERGYEQYF	TGTGCCAGCAGCTCCTACGGGGGGGGCGACAGGGAGAGGGGCTACGAGCAGTACTTC
TRBJ1-1	TRBV19	.	.	CASSPRDKPNTEAFF	TGTGCCAGTAGTCCAAGGGACAAGCCGAACACTGAAGCTTTCTTT
TRBJ2-7	TRBV7-3	.	.	CASSSADTNVRAQYF	TGTGCCAGCAGCTCAGCGGATACCAACGTACGAGCGCAGTACTTC
TRBJ2-6	TRBV6-1	.	TRBD1	CASSRQGPGANVLTF	TGTGCCAGCAGTAGACAGGGACCTGGGGCCAACGTCCTGACTTTC
TRBJ1-2	TRBV7-3	.	.	CASSLGGSDQGYTF	TGTGCCAGCAGCTTGGGGGGTTCCGATCAGGGCTACACCTTC
TRBJ1-5	TRBV27	.	.	CASSYRDGQPQHF	TGTGCCAGCAGTTACAGGGACGGTCAGCCCCAGCATTTT
TRBJ2-3	TRBV5-1	.	.	CASSLVQRYNTDTQYF	TGCGCCAGCAGCTTGGTTCAGAGGTACAACACAGATACGCAGTATTTT
TRBJ2-3	TRBV9	.	.	CASSVGVTDTQYF	TGTGCCAGCAGCGTAGGCGTTACAGATACGCAGTATTTT
TRBJ1-4	TRBV9	.	.	CASSVGTTTNEKLFF	TGTGCCAGCAGCGTAGGAACAACAACTAATGAAAAACTGTTTTTT
TRBJ2-1	TRBV10-1	.	.	CASSEAEAYNEQFF	TGCGCCAGCAGTGAGGCGGAGGCCTACAATGAGCAGTTCTTC
TRBJ1-1	TRBV7-8	few	TRBD1	CASRPRQGQNTEAFF	TGTGCCAGCAGGCCCAGACAGGGACAGAACACTGAAGCTTTCTTT
TRBJ2-5	TRBV7-2	.	.	CASSGRATGETQYF	TGTGCCAGCAGCGGTAGGGCCACGGGGGAGACCCAGTACTTC
TRBJ1-2	TRBV7-9	few	.	CASSLGTEIWGGYTF	TGTGCCAGCAGCTTAGGGACAGAGATTTGGGGTGGCTACACCTTC
TRBJ2-7	TRBV7-9	.	.	CSSSSQTHEQYF	TGTTCCAGCAGCTCACAAACACACGAGCAGTACTTC
TRBJ2-7	TRBV2	.	TRBD1	CASSEGMTGREQYF	TGTGCCAGCAGTGAAGGAATGACAGGGCGGGAGCAGTACTTC
TRBJ1-1	TRBV10-2	.	.	CASTLSWTPSEAFF	TGCGCCAGCACCCTAAGTTGGACTCCTTCTGAAGCTTTCTTT
TRBJ1-4	TRBV9	.	TRBD1	CASSERQGGKLFF	TGTGCCAGCAGCGAAAGACAGGGCGGAAAACTGTTTTTT
TRBJ1-2	TRBV10-2	few	TRBD1	CASSEPGGWYGYTF	TGCGCCAGCAGTGAGCCAGGGGGTTGGTATGGCTACACCTTC
TRBJ2-4	TRBV30	few	.	CAWSIQGSAKNIQYF	TGTGCCTGGAGTATACAGGGATCAGCCAAAAACATTCAGTACTTC
TRBJ2-7	TRBV4-2	.	.	CASSHTGEQYF	TGTGCCAGCAGCCATACAGGGGAGCAGTACTTC
TRBJ1-1	TRBV2	.	.	CASKSQHGYTEAFF	TGTGCCAGCAAGAGCCAGCACGGGTACACTGAAGCTTTCTTT
TRBJ2-7	TRBV13	.	TRBD1	CASSFTGGFSYEQYF	TGTGCCAGCAGCTTCACAGGGGGCTTTTCCTACGAGCAGTACTTC
TRBJ2-5	TRBV11-2	few	.	CASSLAFSGAETQYF	TGTGCCAGCAGCTTAGCTTTCAGCGGTGCAGAGACCCAGTACTTC
TRBJ2-2	TRBV6-1	.	TRBD1	CASSEQGAATGELFF	TGTGCCAGCAGTGAACAGGGGGCTGCCACCGGGGAGCTGTTTTTT
TRBJ1-5	TRBV10-2	.	.	CASSGDRNQPQHF	TGCGCCAGCAGTGGAGACAGAAATCAGCCCCAGCATTTT
TRBJ1-6	TRBV4-3	.	TRBD1	CASSLTGTNSPLHF	TGCGCCAGCAGCCTGACAGGGACGAATTCACCCCTCCACTTT
TRBJ2-7	TRBV30	.	TRBD2	CASESLGTIEQYF	TGTGCCTCGGAATCACTCGGGACTATCGAGCAGTACTTC
TRBJ1-1	TRBV11-3	.	.	CASSFSGYGEAFF	TGTGCCAGCAGCTTCTCGGGATATGGTGAAGCTTTCTTT
TRBJ2-2	TRBV10-3	.	TRBD2	CAISEASGVWLFF	TGTGCCATCAGTGAGGCTAGCGGGGTTTGGCTGTTTTTT
TRBJ2-7	TRBV11-2	.	.	CASSYRLIDYEQYF	TGTGCCAGCAGCTACCGACTGATAGACTACGAGCAGTACTTC
TRBJ1-1	TRBV29-1	.	.	CSVEGGWTEAFF	TGCAGCGTTGAAGGGGGCTGGACTGAAGCTTTCTTT
TRBJ2-1	TRBV7-9	.	.	CASSSLGFINEQFF	TGTGCCAGCAGCTCTCTCGGGTTTATCAATGAGCAGTTCTTC
TRBJ1-2	TRBV11-2	.	.	CASSQTGSLGYTF	TGTGCCAGCAGCCAAACAGGGAGTCTTGGCTACACCTTC
TRBJ2-5	TRBV7-2	few	TRBD1	CASSLGDRVSQYF	TGTGCCAGCAGCTTAGGGGACAGGGTTTCCCAGTACTTC
TRBJ2-7	TRBV4-3	few	.	CASSPTLQVWEQYF	TGCGCCAGCAGCCCGACGTTACAGGTGTGGGAGCAGTACTTC
TRBJ2-1	TRBV9	.	.	CASSVVAGADEQFF	TGTGCCAGCAGCGTAGTTGCGGGGGCCGATGAGCAGTTCTTC
TRBJ1-1	TRBV7-2	.	TRBD1	CASSLGGAGGDTEAFF	TGTGCCAGCAGCTTAGGGGGGGCAGGGGGAGACACTGAAGCTTTCTTT
TRBJ1-5	TRBV6-6	.	TRBD1	CASSSGGTGRQPQHF	TGTGCCAGCAGTTCGGGCGGGACAGGGCGTCAGCCCCAGCATTTT
TRBJ1-3	TRBV11-2	.	.	CASSLGRTGNTIYF	TGTGCCAGCAGCTTAGGGCGGACTGGAAACACCATATATTTT